This TCR beta chain was obtained from a study of T cell repertoires in cytomegalovirus infection. Study details: Based on public TCR beta signatures, there were indications of CMV infection and of a matching HLA type.

The CDR3 totals 17 residues. Germline loops: CDR1 MNHNY, CDR2 SVGAGI (reference sequence). V lost 7 bases and J 0 bases, leaving 19 bases between the germline ends. Ten or more counts support this clonotype. Antigen unknown. Via MiXCR, TCRdb re-called the reads, giving one row per CDR3 protein. The sample has around 200,000 distinct CDR3 sequences; around 35% are singletons. The chain uses TRBV6-6 and TRBJ2-4; a possible D gene is TRBD2 (5 bases). The sequence came from a human donor in good health (CMV status not recorded). Some clones in this sample may be carry-over from other donors' samples. Sequences were derived from CD8+ T cells from cultured PBMCs, sampled from culture after CMV antigen stimulation. DNA for the CDR3: TGTGCCAGCACGCGTCCATTGGGAGCTCTAGCCAAAAACATTCAGTACTTC. Amino acids: CASTRPLGALAKNIQYF.